The clone carrying this TCR beta chain was recorded a few times. Its target is unknown. The CDR3 extends over 19 amino acids. The junction had 13 bases not matched to a gene; V was cut back by 0 bases and J by 4 bases. The data stem from a study of response to subunit inactivated influenza vaccine. TCRdb processed the RT-PCR reads anew with MiXCR; each CDR3 protein has one entry. This table holds approximately 300,000 distinct CDR3 sequences, over 20% found once. Study-wide points: The authors put forward the suggestion that each seasonal influenza vaccination may bring in only a limited number of new T cells.

The chain joins TRBV12-3 or TRBV12-4 to TRBJ2-1; 9 bases are shared with TRBD2. The specimen was PBMCs from blood, collected approximately 22 months after vaccination. The TCR comes from a man aged 45-69 years who received an inactivated influenza vaccine. The DNA for the CDR3 is TGTGCCAGCAGTTTAGCGCTAAGTTTTAGACTAGCGGCATACAATGAGCAGTTCTTC. Protein product: CASSLALSFRLAAYNEQFF.